The T cell receptor (beta chain) described here comes from a study of T cell clones after liver transplantation. Overall study context: In this trial, immunosuppression withdrawal was attempted within 2 years of liver transplant. TCRbeta sequencing after a pre-transplant mixed lymphocyte reaction identified graft-donor-reactive clones, later tracked in post-transplant blood.

This clone showed up just once. Germline values: CDR1 MDHEN, CDR2 SYDVKM. This CDR3 is built from 16 residues. With 1 base clipped from V and 6 bases from J, the junction kept 8 bases outside the gene matches. Sequenced by immunoSEQ multiplex PCR; TCRdb stores in-frame clones only, minus some. The repertoire consists of roughly 74,000 clones, with approximately 80% occurring once and the leading ten covering about 0.6%. The chain recombines TRBV28 with TRBJ1-5; 8 positions agree with TRBD1. This receptor was taken from a human donor who received a liver transplant. The sequencing here drew on CD4+ T cells from blood, taken before liver transplant. The CDR3 here is CASSLSGQGRGQPQHF. In nucleotides, the CDR3 is TGTGCCAGCAGTTTATCCGGACAGGGTAGGGGTCAGCCCCAGCATTTT.